This TCR beta chain was found in a study of T cell clonality in common variable immunodeficiency. Study results and caveats: CVID subjects shared fewer TCRbeta clones than healthy controls did. In common variable immunodeficiency, TCR beta chains reportedly carried fewer deletions and N-nucleotide insertions.

Trimming took 8 bases from V and 8 from J, leaving 12 bases between them. CDR3 length equals 11 residues. Germline V gives CDR1 DFQATT, CDR2 SNEGSKA (reference sequence). This clone was detected ten times or more. Its specificity is unknown. The read gets to within 3 residues of the CDR3 end, and the germline J gene fills in the rest. Diagnosis required reduced IgG, IgA and/or IgM with specific antibody deficiency. Aged about 9 to 64 years, CVID subjects averaged around 43 years old. Method: immunoSEQ multiplex PCR; TCRdb's copy keeps in-frame clones and lacks some. This sample shows about 34,000 clones and no singletons; around 27% rests with the ten largest.

The sequenced sample was peripheral blood mononuclear cells. This chain links TRBV20-1 with TRBJ1-4; D remains unclear. This clonotype was sampled from a human donor with common variable immunodeficiency. The sequenced part of the CDR3 DNA is TGCAGTACGATCTTGAGGGAAAAA. Its protein is CSTILREK. The CDR3, in full, reads CSTILREKLFF.